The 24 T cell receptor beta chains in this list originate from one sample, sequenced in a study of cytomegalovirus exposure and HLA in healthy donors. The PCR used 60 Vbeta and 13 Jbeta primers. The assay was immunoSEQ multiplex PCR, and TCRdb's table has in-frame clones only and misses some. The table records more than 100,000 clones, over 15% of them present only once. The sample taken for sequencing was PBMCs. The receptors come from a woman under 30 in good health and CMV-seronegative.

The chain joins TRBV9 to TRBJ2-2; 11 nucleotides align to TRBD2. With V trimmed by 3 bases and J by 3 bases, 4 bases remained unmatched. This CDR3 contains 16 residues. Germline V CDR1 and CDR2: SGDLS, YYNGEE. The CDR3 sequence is CASSAGLAVHTGELFF. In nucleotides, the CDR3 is TGTGCCAGCAGCGCGGGACTAGCGGTACACACCGGGGAGCTGTTTTTT.

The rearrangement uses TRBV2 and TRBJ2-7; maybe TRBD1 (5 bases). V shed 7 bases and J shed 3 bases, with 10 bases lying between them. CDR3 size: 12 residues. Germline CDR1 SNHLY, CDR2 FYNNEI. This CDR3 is CASIGHHYEQYF. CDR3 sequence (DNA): TGTGCCAGCATTGGACACCACTACGAGCAGTACTTC.

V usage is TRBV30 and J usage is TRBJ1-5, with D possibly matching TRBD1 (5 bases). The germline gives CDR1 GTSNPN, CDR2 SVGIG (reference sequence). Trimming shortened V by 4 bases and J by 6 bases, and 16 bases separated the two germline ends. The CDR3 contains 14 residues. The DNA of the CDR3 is TGTGCCTGGAACGGACCGGGGGAAAGTCAGCCCCAGCATTTT. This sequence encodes CAWNGPGESQPQHF.

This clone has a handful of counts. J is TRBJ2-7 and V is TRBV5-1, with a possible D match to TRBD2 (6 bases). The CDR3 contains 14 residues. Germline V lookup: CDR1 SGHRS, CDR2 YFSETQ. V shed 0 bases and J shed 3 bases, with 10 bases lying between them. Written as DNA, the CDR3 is TGCGCCAGCAGCTTGGGGGAGGAGGTCTACGAGCAGTACTTC. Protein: CASSLGEEVYEQYF.

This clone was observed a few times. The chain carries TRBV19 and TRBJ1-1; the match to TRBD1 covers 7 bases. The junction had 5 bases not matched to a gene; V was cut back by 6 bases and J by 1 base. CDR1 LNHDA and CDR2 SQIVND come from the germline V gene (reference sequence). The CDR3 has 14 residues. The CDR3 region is CASSPGTANTEAFF. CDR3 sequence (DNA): TGTGCCAGTAGCCCCGGGACAGCGAACACTGAAGCTTTCTTT.

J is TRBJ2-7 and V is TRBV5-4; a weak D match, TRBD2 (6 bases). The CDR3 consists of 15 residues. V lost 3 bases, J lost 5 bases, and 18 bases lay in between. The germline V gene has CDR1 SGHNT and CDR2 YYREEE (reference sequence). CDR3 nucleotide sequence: TGTGCCAGCAGCTGGGGGGACGGTCGGCCTCACGAGCAGTACTTC. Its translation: CASSWGDGRPHEQYF.

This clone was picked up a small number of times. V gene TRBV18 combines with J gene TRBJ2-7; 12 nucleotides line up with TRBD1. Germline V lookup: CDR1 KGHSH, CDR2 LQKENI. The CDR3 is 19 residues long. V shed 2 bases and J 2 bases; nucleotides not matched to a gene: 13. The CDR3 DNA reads TGTGCCAGCTCACCAGGTCTATACAAGGGACAGGGGGCTCCCTACGAGCAGTACTTC. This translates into CASSPGLYKGQGAPYEQYF.

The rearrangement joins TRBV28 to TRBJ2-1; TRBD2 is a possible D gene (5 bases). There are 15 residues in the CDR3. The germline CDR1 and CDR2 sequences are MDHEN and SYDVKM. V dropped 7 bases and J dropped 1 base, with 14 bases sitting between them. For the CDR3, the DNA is TGTGCCAGCACTCCTGACGGGGTTTCCTACAATGAGCAGTTCTTC. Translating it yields CASTPDGVSYNEQFF.

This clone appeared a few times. The CDR3 loop reads CASSAISGSADTQYF. CDR3 bases: TGTGCCAGCAGTGCCATCAGCGGGAGTGCAGATACGCAGTATTTT. The chain couples TRBV6-1 to TRBJ2-3, with 8 bases fitting TRBD2. This CDR3 region has 15 residues. Germline CDR1 is MNHNS and CDR2 is SASEGT. V shed 4 bases and J 4 bases; nucleotides not matched to a gene: 7.

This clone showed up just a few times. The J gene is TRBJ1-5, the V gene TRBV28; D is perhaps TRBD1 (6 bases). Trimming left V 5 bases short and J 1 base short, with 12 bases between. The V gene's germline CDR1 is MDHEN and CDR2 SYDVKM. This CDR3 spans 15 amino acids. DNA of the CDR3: TGTGCCAGCAGTCCTCAGGGGTGGAGCAATCAGCCCCAGCATTTT. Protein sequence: CASSPQGWSNQPQHF.

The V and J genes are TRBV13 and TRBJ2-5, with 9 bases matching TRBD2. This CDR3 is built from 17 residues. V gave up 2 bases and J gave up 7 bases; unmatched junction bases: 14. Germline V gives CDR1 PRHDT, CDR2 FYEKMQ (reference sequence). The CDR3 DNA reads TGTGCCAGCAGCTTAAGACTAGCGGAGGGTACGCGGGCGACCCAGTACTTC. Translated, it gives CASSLRLAEGTRATQYF.

In DNA form, the CDR3 reads TGTGCCAGCAGTTTATCCCTAGAACCCTACGAGCAGTACTTC. Encoded protein: CASSLSLEPYEQYF. This sequence joins TRBV28 and TRBJ2-7; D gene unclear. The CDR3 has 14 amino acids. V lost 1 base, J lost 2 bases, and 9 bases lay in between. Germline lookup yields CDR1 MDHEN and CDR2 SYDVKM.

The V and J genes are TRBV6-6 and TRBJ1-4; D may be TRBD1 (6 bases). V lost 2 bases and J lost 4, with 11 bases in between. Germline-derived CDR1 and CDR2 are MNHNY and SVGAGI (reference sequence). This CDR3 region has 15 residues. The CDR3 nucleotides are TGTGCCAGCAGTTACGATCAGGGGCTTAATGAAAAACTGTTTTTT. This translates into CASSYDQGLNEKLFF.

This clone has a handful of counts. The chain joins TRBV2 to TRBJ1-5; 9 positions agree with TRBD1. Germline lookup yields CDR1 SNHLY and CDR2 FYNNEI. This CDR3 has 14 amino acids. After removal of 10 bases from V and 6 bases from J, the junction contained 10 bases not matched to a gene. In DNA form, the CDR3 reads TGTGCCACGCTTACAGGGGGCTCTACTCAGCCCCAGCATTTT. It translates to CATLTGGSTQPQHF. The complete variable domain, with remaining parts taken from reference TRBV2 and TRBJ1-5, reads EPEVTQTPSHQVTQMGQEVILRCVPISNHLYFYWYRQILGQKVEFLVSFYNNEISEKSEIFDDQFSVERPDGSNFTLKIRSTKLEDSAMYFCATLTGGSTQPQHFGDGTRLSIL.

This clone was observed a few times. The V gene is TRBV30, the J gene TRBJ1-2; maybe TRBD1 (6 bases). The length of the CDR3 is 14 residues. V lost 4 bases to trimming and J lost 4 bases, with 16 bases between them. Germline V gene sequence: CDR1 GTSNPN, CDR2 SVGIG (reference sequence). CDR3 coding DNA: TGTGCCTGGACAAGACGGGACACCATCTATGGCTACACCTTC. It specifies CAWTRRDTIYGYTF. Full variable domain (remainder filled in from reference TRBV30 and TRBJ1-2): SQTIHQWPATLVQPVGSPLSLECTVEGTSNPNLYWYRQAAGRGLQLLFYSVGIGQISSEVPQNLSASRPQDRQFILSSKKLLLSDSGFYLCAWTRRDTIYGYTFGSGTRLTVV.

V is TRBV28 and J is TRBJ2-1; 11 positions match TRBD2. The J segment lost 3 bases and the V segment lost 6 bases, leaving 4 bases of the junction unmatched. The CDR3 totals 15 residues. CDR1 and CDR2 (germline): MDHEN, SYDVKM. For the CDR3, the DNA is TGTGCCAGCAGCCAAACTAGCGGGGGCTACAATGAGCAGTTCTTC. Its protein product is CASSQTSGGYNEQFF. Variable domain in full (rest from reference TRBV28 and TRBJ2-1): DVKVTQSSRYLVKRTGEKVFLECVQDMDHENMFWYRQDPGLGLRLIYFSYDVKMKEKGDIPEGYSVSREKKERFSLILESASTNQTSMYLCASSQTSGGYNEQFFGPGTRLTVL.

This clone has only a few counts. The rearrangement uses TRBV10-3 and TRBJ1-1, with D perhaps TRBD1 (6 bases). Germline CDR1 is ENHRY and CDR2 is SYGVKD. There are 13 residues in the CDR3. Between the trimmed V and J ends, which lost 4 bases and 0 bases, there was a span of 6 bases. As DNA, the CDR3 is TGTGCCATCAGTGGGGGGCTGAACACTGAAGCTTTCTTT. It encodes CAISGGLNTEAFF.

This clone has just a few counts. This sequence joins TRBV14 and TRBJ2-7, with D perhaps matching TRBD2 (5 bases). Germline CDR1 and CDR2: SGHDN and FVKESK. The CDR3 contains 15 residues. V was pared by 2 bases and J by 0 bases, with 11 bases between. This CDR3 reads CASSQKLGISYEQYF. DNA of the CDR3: TGTGCCAGCAGCCAAAAACTCGGGATCTCCTACGAGCAGTACTTC.

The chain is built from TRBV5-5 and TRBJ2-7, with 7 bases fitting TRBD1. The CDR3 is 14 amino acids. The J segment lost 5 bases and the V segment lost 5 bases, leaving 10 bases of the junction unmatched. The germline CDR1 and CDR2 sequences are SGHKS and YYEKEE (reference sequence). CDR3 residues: CASSWDSLLDEQYF. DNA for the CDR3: TGTGCCAGCAGTTGGGACAGCCTCCTGGACGAGCAGTACTTC.

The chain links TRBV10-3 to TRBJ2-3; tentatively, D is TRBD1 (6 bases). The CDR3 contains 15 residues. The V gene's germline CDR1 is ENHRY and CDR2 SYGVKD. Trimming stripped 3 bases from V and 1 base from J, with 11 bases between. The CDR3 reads CAISDLGAGTDTQYF. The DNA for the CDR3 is TGTGCCATCAGTGACCTGGGGGCTGGCACAGATACGCAGTATTTT.

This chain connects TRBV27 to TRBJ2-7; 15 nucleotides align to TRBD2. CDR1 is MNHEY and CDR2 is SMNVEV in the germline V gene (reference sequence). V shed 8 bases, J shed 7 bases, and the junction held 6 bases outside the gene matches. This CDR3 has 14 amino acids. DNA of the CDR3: TGTGCCAGCCGGACTAGCGGGAGGGCCAGTGAGCAGTACTTC. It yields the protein CASRTSGRASEQYF.

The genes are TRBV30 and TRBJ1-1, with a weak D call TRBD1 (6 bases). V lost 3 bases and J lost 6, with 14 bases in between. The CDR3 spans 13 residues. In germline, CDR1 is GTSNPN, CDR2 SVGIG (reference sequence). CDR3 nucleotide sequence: TGTGCCTGGAGACCCGGAGGGGGGGCTGAAGCTTTCTTT. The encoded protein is CAWRPGGGAEAFF.

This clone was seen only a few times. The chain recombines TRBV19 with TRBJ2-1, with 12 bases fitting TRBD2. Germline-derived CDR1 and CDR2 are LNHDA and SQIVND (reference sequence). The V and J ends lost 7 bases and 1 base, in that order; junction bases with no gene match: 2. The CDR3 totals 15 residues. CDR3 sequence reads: CASTTSGGSYNEQFF. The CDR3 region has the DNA TGTGCCAGTACCACTAGCGGGGGGTCCTACAATGAGCAGTTCTTC. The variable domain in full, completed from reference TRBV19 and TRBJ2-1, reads DGGITQSPKYLFRKEGQNVTLSCEQNLNHDAMYWYRQDPGQGLRLIYYSQIVNDFQKGDIAEGYSVSREKKESFPLTVTSAQKNPTAFYLCASTTSGGSYNEQFFGPGTRLTVL.

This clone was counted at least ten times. Here the CDR3 reads CASRRQESSYNEQFF. CDR3 DNA: TGTGCCAGCAGACGACAGGAGAGCTCCTACAATGAGCAGTTCTTC. V is TRBV2 and J is TRBJ2-1; tentatively, D is TRBD1 (6 bases). The V end was cut by 6 bases, the J end by 0 bases, with 12 bases between. This CDR3 is built from 15 residues. Germline-derived CDR1 and CDR2 are SNHLY and FYNNEI.